This TCR beta chain is from a study of T cell responses to AZD1222 COVID-19 vaccine. Study outcomes and limitations: Unmutated variant regions are reportedly the target of nearly half of TCRs that are spike-specific. A rise in Spike-specific TCR breadth and depth followed two AZD1222 doses. Repertoires were collected only later (after the peak T cell response had occurred). There were mostly white British donors and more females than males, and clonal diversity was possibly underestimated.

Comments on this clone: Its antigen is still unknown.

Profiled with immunoSEQ multiplex PCR; TCRdb holds only in-frame clones, not every one. Here the sample spans about 140,000 clones, 92% being singletons. Per germline, CDR1 SGHNT and CDR2 YYREEE (reference sequence). The CDR3 spans 15 residues. V gave up 5 bases and J gave up 4 bases, with 17 bases separating them. The TCR comes from an adult who received the AZD1222 COVID-19 vaccine. The sample in question was peripheral blood, obtained 28 days after the second AZD1222 dose. V usage is TRBV5-4 and J usage is TRBJ2-3, with D unresolved. CDR3 in DNA: TGTGCCAGCAGAACTGTGCTAGAGATATCAGATACGCAGTATTTT. As protein: CASRTVLEISDTQYF.